This TCR beta chain comes out of a study of blood T cell repertoires in COVID-19. In the authors' methods: Estimation of nucleated cell counts was performed using reference gene primer amplification. Method: immunoSEQ multiplex PCR; TCRdb's copy keeps in-frame clones and lacks some. The V and J calls and clone size were taken over from that table, and D and trimming were inferred from the DNA. The data contain 250,000 or so clones, 80% to 85% of them singletons. The ends were cut back, 5 bases at V and 1 base at J, with 9 bases in the middle. The CDR3 sequence is 12 residues long. Looked up from germline, CDR1 is GTSNPN and CDR2 is SVGIG (reference sequence). This clone appeared a few times.

Sequencing input: peripheral blood. This sequence originates from a woman between 40 and 55 years old who had recovered from COVID-19. The rearrangement uses TRBV30 and TRBJ2-7; perhaps TRBD2 as D (5 bases). The CDR3 DNA follows: TGTGCCTGGCGGGATGATTCCTACGAGCAGTACTTC. Translated, it gives CAWRDDSYEQYF. The variable domain in full, completed from reference TRBV30 and TRBJ2-7, reads SQTIHQWPATLVQPVGSPLSLECTVEGTSNPNLYWYRQAAGRGLQLLFYSVGIGQISSEVPQNLSASRPQDRQFILSSKKLLLSDSGFYLCAWRDDSYEQYFGPGTRLTVT.